The 17 T cell receptor beta chains listed next were all sequenced from one sample in a study of identical twins (dated by TCRdb to the mid-2010s). Library method: 5' RACE. The instrument was an Illumina HiSeq 2000. TCRdb passed the public sequencing reads through fastp at Q25 and MiXCR, retaining productive beta sequences. A single entry per CDR3 protein holds the most common genes and DNA from its merged rows. Present in this sample are 250,000 or so distinct CDR3 sequences, over 9.5% of which were seen just once. The top ten clones comprise 3.5% to 5% of the sample. The data were also submitted as part of a second study, on yellow fever vaccine responses in identical twins.

Sequenced: memory (CD45RO+) T cells sorted from blood. The cell subset or site label of this sample denotes: CD45RO+ enriched T cells. The source is a woman between 18 and 29 years old in good health.

There are many counts of this clonotype. The chain combines TRBV15 with TRBJ2-3; possibly TRBD2 for D (5 bases). The CDR3 is 14 residues long. CDR1 and CDR2 from the germline V gene are LNHNV and YYDKDF (reference sequence). Trimming removed 3 bases from V and 0 bases from J, with 7 bases in between. CDR3 in DNA: TGTGCCACCAGCAGTCGGACTAGCACAGATACGCAGTATTTT. Translated: CATSSRTSTDTQYF.

This clonotype was seen many times. The rearrangement uses TRBV3-1 and TRBJ2-1; D may correspond to TRBD1 or TRBD2 (5 bases each). Trimming stripped 3 bases from V and 10 bases from J, with 16 bases between. This CDR3 spans 14 amino acids. The germline gives CDR1 LGHDT, CDR2 YNNKEL (reference sequence). The CDR3: CASSQGPGRREQFF. Written as DNA, the CDR3 is TGTGCCAGCAGCCAGGGACCGGGACGTAGGGAGCAGTTCTTC.

To note about this clonotype: A much larger clonotype is one base distant, so this may be a read error. V is TRBV5-1 and J is TRBJ2-7, with 10 nucleotides matching TRBD1. V was clipped by 3 bases and J by 0 bases; unmatched bases: 0. This CDR3 comprises 14 residues. Germline values: CDR1 SGHRS, CDR2 YFSETQ. CDR3 bases: TGCGCCAGCAGCTGGACAGGGGGCTCCTACGAGCAGTACTTC. Amino acid sequence: CASSWTGGSYEQYF.

This clonotype showed up many times. The rearrangement links TRBV27 to TRBJ2-3; 8 positions agree with TRBD1. The CDR3 length is 14 residues. The V and J ends lost 5 bases and 0 bases, in that order; junction bases with no gene match: 1. CDR1 is MNHEY, CDR2 SMNVEV, per germline (reference sequence). The CDR3 loop is CASSRQGSTDTQYF. The CDR3 nucleotides read TGTGCCAGCAGTCGACAGGGGAGCACAGATACGCAGTATTTT.

V is TRBV5-1 and J is TRBJ2-5; possible D gene TRBD1, 6 bases. V was pared by 3 bases and J by 1 base, with 16 bases between. From germline, CDR1 is SGHRS and CDR2 YFSETQ. The CDR3 length is 16 residues. CDR3 amino acids: CASSSGTWGPQETQYF. In nucleotides, the CDR3 is TGCGCCAGCAGCTCTGGGACATGGGGCCCCCAAGAGACCCAGTACTTC. Drawing the rest from reference TRBV5-1 and TRBJ2-5, the complete variable domain is KAGVTQTPRYLIKTRGQQVTLSCSPISGHRSVSWYQQTPGQGLQFLFEYFSETQRNKGNFPGRFSGRQFSNSRSEMNVSTLELGDSALYLCASSSGTWGPQETQYFGPGTRLLVL.

The chain joins TRBV11-2 to TRBJ1-2; 8 bases fit TRBD1. Germline V lookup: CDR1 SGHAT, CDR2 FQNNGV. V trimming: 5 bases; J trimming: 8 bases; junction bases outside the gene matches: 10. The CDR3 runs to 14 residues. The CDR3 DNA reads TGTGCCAGCAGCCTAGCGCGGGCAGGGGGCGGCTACACCTTC. Translation gives CASSLARAGGGYTF.

The sample holds a few counts of this clonotype. The CDR3, as DNA: TGTGCCAGCAGTCCCCGTGTAGGCCACTCTGGGGCCAACGTCCTGACTTTC. Amino acid sequence: CASSPRVGHSGANVLTF. The chain employs TRBV27 and TRBJ2-6; D call uncertain. The CDR3 runs 17 residues. V lost 5 bases and J 0 bases, leaving 14 bases between the germline ends. Germline V gene lookup returns CDR1 MNHEY and CDR2 SMNVEV (reference sequence).

There are many counts of this clonotype. The chain employs TRBV6-5 and TRBJ2-7; 7 bases agree with TRBD1. Looked up from germline, CDR1 is MNHEY and CDR2 is SVGAGI. The junction had 8 bases not matched to a gene; V was cut back by 2 bases and J by 4 bases. CDR3 length: 15 amino acids. This chain's CDR3 is CASSYPGTAIYEQYF. DNA of the CDR3: TGTGCCAGCAGTTACCCCGGGACAGCGATTTACGAGCAGTACTTC.

V usage is TRBV19 and J usage is TRBJ1-1; the D is unclear. Trimming took 4 bases from V and 7 from J, leaving 7 bases between them. Germline lookup yields CDR1 LNHDA and CDR2 SQIVND (reference sequence). The CDR3 length is 11 residues. CDR3 residues: CASSRQCEAFF. The CDR3 region has the DNA TGTGCCAGTAGTAGGCAGTGTGAAGCTTTCTTT.

The chain carries TRBV29-1 and TRBJ2-7; no reliable D call. V dropped 6 bases and J dropped 6 bases, with 15 bases sitting between them. In germline, CDR1 is SQVTM, CDR2 ANQGSEA. This CDR3 is 12 amino acids long. For the CDR3, the DNA is TGCAGCGTCGTTGCGTTTTCCAGCGAGCAGTACTTC. Its protein product is CSVVAFSSEQYF.

This chain connects TRBV6-5 to TRBJ2-7, with 9 bases matching TRBD2. Trimming cost V 2 bases and J 2 bases; bases outside gene matches: 7. Per the germline V gene, CDR1 is MNHEY and CDR2 is SVGAGI. The CDR3 has 16 residues. This CDR3 is CASSYEGVAGAYEQYF. CDR3 bases: TGTGCCAGCAGTTACGAAGGCGTAGCGGGGGCCTACGAGCAGTACTTC.

Ten or more counts support this clonotype. The rearrangement links TRBV12-3 or TRBV12-4 to TRBJ1-1; possibly TRBD1 for D (6 bases). Trimming took 7 bases from V and 1 from J, leaving 16 bases between them. This CDR3 spans 15 amino acids. The CDR3 spells CASNIRGAGNTEAFF. The CDR3 bases are TGTGCCAGCAATATCAGGGGAGCAGGGAACACTGAAGCTTTCTTT.

This clonotype was detected many times. The chain uses TRBV28 and TRBJ1-4, with 7 bases matching TRBD1. This CDR3 comprises 15 residues. Looked up from germline, CDR1 is MDHEN and CDR2 is SYDVKM. J gave up 8 bases and V 0 bases, and 6 bases lay outside the gene matches. Written as DNA, the CDR3 is TGTGCCAGCAGTTTATGGGGTAGGGGGCAGGAAAAACTGTTTTTT. It encodes CASSLWGRGQEKLFF.

This clonotype appeared many times. The CDR3 region has the DNA TGTGCCAGCAGTTCCGGACTAGCATCAGATACGCAGTATTTT. Amino acids: CASSSGLASDTQYF. This chain joins TRBV12-3 or TRBV12-4 and TRBJ2-3; 8 positions agree with TRBD2. V shed 4 bases, J shed 4 bases, and the junction held 4 bases outside the gene matches. The CDR3 has 14 residues.

This chain links TRBV6-2 or TRBV6-3 with TRBJ2-5; D call uncertain. This CDR3 contains 11 residues. V lost 3 bases to trimming and J lost 4 bases, with 3 bases between them. Germline loops: CDR1 MNHEY, CDR2 SVGEGT. The CDR3 DNA is TGTGCCAGCAGTTATCCAGAGACCCAGTACTTC. This codes for CASSYPETQYF.

The chain employs TRBV13 and TRBJ2-2; weak D call: TRBD1 (5 bases). V was clipped by 5 bases and J by 0 bases, with 13 bases between them. The CDR3 extends over 16 amino acids. The germline V gene has CDR1 PRHDT and CDR2 FYEKMQ (reference sequence). The CDR3 region is CASSPRQRPNTGELFF. DNA for the CDR3: TGTGCCAGCAGCCCCAGACAGAGACCGAACACCGGGGAGCTGTTTTTT.

There are a few counts of this clonotype. This rearrangement joins TRBV7-2 to TRBJ2-7; TRBD2 matches at 13 bases. V gave up 8 bases and J gave up 4 bases; unmatched junction bases: 8. This CDR3 region has 15 residues. CDR1 is SGHTA, CDR2 FQGNSA, per germline. The CDR3 loop reads CASSRTSGSTYEQYF. CDR3 DNA: TGTGCCAGCTCGAGGACTAGCGGGAGTACTTACGAGCAGTACTTC.